This T cell receptor beta chain came from a study of T cells in Graves' hyperthyroidism and ophthalmopathy. An approximately 10 ml volume of fresh peripheral blood provided the PBMCs. Researchers took RNA transcripts and amplified the TCR beta CDR3 regions from them. HTBI primers were the set used in a first-round RT-PCR of the TCR CDR3. MiXCR, applied by TCRdb to the multiplex PCR reads, yields one record per CDR3 protein. The data show hundreds of thousands of distinct CDR3 sequences, with approximately 24% seen just once and roughly 12% held by the top ten. Germline assignment: CDR1 DFQATT and CDR2 SNEGSKA (reference sequence). V was shortened by 3 bases and J by 2 bases, with 14 bases between the two germline ends. This CDR3 is built from 14 residues. Study results and caveats: Expanded thyroid clonotypes (above 0.001) were mostly also found in blood. Ophthalmopathy prediction by the model preceded onset by a median roughly 6.3 months.

This clonotype was observed many times. Its cognate antigen is unknown. Sequenced input: blood. The chain recombines TRBV20-1 with TRBJ2-7; tentatively, D is TRBD1 (5 bases). This TCR came from a woman in her twenties or thirties with Graves' ophthalmopathy. The CDR3 bases are TGCAGTGCTAGGGGCAGGGCCCGCACCTACGAGCAGTACTTC. It translates to CSARGRARTYEQYF.